This T cell receptor beta chain originates from a study of cytomegalovirus exposure and HLA in healthy donors. This clone has a single count. This PCR relied on a set of 60 Vbeta primers and 13 Jbeta primers. Assay used: immunoSEQ multiplex PCR; TCRdb lists only in-frame clones, some missing. Of 100,000 to 150,000 clones in the sample, roughly 80% are singletons; the top ten hold roughly 4%. J was trimmed by 1 base and V by 6 bases; bases with no gene match: 7. From germline, CDR1 is SGHAT and CDR2 FQNNGV. This CDR3 is 15 amino acids long. Sequenced input: PBMCs. The source of this sequence is a man aged 18 to 30 in good health and CMV-seropositive. This chain connects TRBV11-2 to TRBJ2-5; TRBD2 aligns across 8 bases. The CDR3 nucleotides are TGTGCCAGCAGGGGTTTGGCGGGGGGCCAAGAGACCCAGTACTTC. Its protein product is CASRGLAGGQETQYF. Complete variable domain (other parts from reference TRBV11-2 and TRBJ2-5): EAGVAQSPRYKIIEKRQSVAFWCNPISGHATLYWYQQILGQGPKLLIQFQNNGVVDDSQLPKDRFSAERLKGVDSTLKIQPAKLEDSAVYLCASRGLAGGQETQYFGPGTRLLVL.